This T cell receptor (beta chain) was retrieved from a study of neoadjuvant nivolumab and ipilimumab in lung cancer. Study at large: The combination arm added day-1 ipilimumab 1 mg/kg to nivolumab 3 mg/kg on days 1, 15, 29.

Whole-study findings and limits: TCR richness and clonality were higher in tumors than adjacent uninvolved lung. Pretherapy blood TCR richness correlated positively with resected tumor richness. A small number of samples were TCR sequenced.

Concerning this clone itself: Its antigen is unknown.

Profiled with immunoSEQ multiplex PCR; TCRdb holds only in-frame clones, not every one. The sample has 24,000 or so clones; approximately 84% are singletons. The sample consisted of peripheral blood, taken before neoadjuvant nivolumab, alone or with ipilimumab. The receptor's source is an adult with non-small cell lung cancer.

CDR3 region: CASRQGQGSNTGELFF. CDR3 coding DNA: TGTGCCAGCAGGCAGGGACAGGGGTCGAACACCGGGGAGCTGTTTTTT. The V and J genes are TRBV7-7 and TRBJ2-2; 10 positions agree with TRBD1. Germline CDR1 reads SSHAT; CDR2 reads FNYEAQ (reference sequence). The CDR3 extends over 16 amino acids. The ends lost 6 bases at V and 0 bases at J; junction bases unmatched: 4. Variable domain in full (rest from reference TRBV7-7 and TRBJ2-2): GAGVSQSPRYKVTKRGQDVTLRCDPISSHATLYWYQQALGQGPEFLTYFNYEAQPDKSGLPSDRFSAERPEGSISTLTIQRTEQRDSAMYRCASRQGQGSNTGELFFGEGSRLTVL.